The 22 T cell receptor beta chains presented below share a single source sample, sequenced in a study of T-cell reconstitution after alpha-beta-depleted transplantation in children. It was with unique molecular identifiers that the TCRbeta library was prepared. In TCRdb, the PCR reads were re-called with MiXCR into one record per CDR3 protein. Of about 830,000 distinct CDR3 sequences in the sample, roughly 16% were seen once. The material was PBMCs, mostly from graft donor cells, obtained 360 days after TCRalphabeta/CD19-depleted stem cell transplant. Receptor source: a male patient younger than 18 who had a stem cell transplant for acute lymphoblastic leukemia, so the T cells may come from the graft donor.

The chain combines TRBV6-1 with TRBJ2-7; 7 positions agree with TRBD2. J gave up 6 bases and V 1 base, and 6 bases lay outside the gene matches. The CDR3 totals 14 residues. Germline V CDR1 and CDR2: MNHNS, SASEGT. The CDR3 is CASSEDGLAVEQYF. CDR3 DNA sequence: TGTGCCAGCAGTGAAGACGGCCTAGCGGTCGAGCAGTACTTC.

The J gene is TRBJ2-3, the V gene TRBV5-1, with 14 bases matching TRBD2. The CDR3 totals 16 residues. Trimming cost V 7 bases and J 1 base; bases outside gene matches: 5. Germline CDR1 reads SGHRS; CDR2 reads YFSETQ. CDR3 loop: CASGTSGSRGTDTQYF. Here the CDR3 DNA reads TGCGCCAGCGGGACTAGCGGGAGTAGGGGCACAGATACGCAGTATTTT.

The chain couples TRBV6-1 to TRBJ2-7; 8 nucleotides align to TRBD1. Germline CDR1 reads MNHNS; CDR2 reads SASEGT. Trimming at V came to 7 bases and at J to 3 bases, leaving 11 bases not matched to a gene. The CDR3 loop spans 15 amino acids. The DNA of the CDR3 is TGTGCCAGCAAGACGGACAGGGTTTGGAACTACGAGCAGTACTTC. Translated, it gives CASKTDRVWNYEQYF.

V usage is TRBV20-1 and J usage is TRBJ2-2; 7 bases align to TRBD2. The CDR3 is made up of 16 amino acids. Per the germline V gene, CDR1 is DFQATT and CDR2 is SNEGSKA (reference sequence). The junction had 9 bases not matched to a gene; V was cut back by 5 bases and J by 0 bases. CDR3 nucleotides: TGCAGTGCTGGACTAGGACTGGGATCGAACACCGGGGAGCTGTTTTTT. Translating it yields CSAGLGLGSNTGELFF.

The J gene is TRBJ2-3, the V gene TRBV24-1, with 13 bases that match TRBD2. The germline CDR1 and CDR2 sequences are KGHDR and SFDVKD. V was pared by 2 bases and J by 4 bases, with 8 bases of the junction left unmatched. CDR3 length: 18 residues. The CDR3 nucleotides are TGTGCCACCAGTGATTACGGACTAGCGGGAGAAGTAGCAGATACGCAGTATTTT. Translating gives CATSDYGLAGEVADTQYF.

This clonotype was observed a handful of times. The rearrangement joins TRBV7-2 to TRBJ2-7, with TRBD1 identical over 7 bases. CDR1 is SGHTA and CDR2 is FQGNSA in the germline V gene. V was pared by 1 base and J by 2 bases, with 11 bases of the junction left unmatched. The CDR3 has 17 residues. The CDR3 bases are TGTGCCAGCAGCTTAGGTCGGGACAGATACTCTACCTACGAGCAGTACTTC. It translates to CASSLGRDRYSTYEQYF.

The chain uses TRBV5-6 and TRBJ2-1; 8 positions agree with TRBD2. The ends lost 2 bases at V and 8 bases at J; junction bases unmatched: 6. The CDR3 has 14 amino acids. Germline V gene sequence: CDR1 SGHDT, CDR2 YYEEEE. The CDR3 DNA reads TGTGCCAGCAGCTTTCTCAGCGGGAGACATGAGCAGTTCTTC. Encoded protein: CASSFLSGRHEQFF.

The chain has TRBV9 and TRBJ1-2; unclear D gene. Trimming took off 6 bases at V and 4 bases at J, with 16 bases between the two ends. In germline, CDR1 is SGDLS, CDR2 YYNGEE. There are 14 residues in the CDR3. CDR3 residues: CASTSPRKPYGYTF. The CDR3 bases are TGTGCCAGCACCTCTCCCAGGAAGCCCTATGGCTACACCTTC.

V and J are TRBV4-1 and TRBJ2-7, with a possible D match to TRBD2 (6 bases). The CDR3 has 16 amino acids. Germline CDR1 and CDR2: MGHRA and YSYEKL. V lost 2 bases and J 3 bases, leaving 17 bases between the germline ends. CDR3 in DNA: TGCGCCAGCAGCCAACCCACTAGCCGGAGGTTCTACGAGCAGTACTTC. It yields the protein CASSQPTSRRFYEQYF.

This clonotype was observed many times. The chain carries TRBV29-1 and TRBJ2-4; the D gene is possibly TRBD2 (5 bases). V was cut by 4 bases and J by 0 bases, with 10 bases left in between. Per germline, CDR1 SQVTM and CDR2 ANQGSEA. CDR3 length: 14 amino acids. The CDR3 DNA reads TGCAGCGTTGGTATGGCGGGAGCCAAAAACATTCAGTACTTC. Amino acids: CSVGMAGAKNIQYF.

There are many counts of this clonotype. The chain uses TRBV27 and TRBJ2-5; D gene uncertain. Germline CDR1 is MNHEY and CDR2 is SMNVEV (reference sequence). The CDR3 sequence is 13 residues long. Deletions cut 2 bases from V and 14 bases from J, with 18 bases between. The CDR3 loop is CASSLAPSTPLYF. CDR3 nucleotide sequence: TGTGCCAGCAGTTTAGCACCCAGCACCCCTCTCTACTTC.

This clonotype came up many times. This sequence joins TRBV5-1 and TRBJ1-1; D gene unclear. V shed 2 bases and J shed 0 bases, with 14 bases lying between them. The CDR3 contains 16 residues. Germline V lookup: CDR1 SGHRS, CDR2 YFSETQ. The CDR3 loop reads CASSFSPAGVNTEAFF. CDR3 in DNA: TGCGCCAGCAGCTTTTCCCCGGCGGGAGTGAACACTGAAGCTTTCTTT.

The CDR3 coding sequence is TGTGCCAGCAGCGCCCGGACAGGGCCTTGGGCAGATACGCAGTATTTT. As protein: CASSARTGPWADTQYF. J is TRBJ2-3 and V is TRBV9; TRBD1 aligns across 8 bases. Germline V gene lookup returns CDR1 SGDLS and CDR2 YYNGEE. The CDR3 length is 16 residues. Germline trimming cut 3 bases from V and 4 bases from J; bases unmatched to any gene: 10.

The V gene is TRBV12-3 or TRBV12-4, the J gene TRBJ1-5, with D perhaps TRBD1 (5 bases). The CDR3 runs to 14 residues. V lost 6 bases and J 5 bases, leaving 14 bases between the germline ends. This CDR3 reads CASRLAWGDQPQHF. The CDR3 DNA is TGTGCCAGCAGACTCGCGTGGGGCGATCAGCCCCAGCATTTT.

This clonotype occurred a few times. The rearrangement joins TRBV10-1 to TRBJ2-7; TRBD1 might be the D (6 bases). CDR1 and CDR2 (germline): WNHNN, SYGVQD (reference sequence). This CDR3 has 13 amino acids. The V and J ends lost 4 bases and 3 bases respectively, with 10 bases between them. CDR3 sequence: CASSAPGVYEQYF. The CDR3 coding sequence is TGCGCCAGCAGTGCCCCAGGGGTCTACGAGCAGTACTTC.

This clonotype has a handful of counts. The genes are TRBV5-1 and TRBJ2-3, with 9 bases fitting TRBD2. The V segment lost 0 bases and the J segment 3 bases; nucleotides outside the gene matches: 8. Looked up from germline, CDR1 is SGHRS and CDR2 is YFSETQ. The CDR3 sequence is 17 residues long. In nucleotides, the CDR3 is TGCGCCAGCAGCTTGGCAATTAGCGGGAGTGGTACAGATACGCAGTATTTT. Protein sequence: CASSLAISGSGTDTQYF.

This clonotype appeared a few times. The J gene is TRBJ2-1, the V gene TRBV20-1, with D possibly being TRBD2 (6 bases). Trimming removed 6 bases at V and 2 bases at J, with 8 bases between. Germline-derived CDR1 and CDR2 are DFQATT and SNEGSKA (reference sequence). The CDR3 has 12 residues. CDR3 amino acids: CSAGGTYNEQFF. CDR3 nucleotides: TGCAGTGCGGGGGGAACCTACAATGAGCAGTTCTTC.

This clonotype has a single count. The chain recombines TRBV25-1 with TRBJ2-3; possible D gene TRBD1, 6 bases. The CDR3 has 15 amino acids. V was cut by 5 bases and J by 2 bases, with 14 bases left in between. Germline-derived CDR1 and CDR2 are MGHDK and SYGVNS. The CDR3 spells CASSRARGATDTQYF. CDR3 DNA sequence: TGTGCCAGCAGTCGCGCCAGGGGAGCCACAGATACGCAGTATTTT.

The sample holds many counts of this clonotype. The CDR3, as DNA: TGTGCCAGCAGTTCCCTAGCCGTCGATAACACCGGGGAGCTGTTTTTT. It translates to CASSSLAVDNTGELFF. The rearrangement joins TRBV27 to TRBJ2-2, with D maybe TRBD2 (5 bases). This CDR3 has 16 amino acids. V was shortened by 4 bases and J by 2 bases, with 14 bases between the two germline ends. Germline CDR1 is MNHEY and CDR2 is SMNVEV (reference sequence).

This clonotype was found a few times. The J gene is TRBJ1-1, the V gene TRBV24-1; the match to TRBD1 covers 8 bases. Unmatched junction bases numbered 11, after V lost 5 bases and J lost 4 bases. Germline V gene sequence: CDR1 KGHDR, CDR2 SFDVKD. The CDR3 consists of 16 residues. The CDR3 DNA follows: TGTGCCACCAGTGTCGATATGACAGGGGTTGGCACTGAAGCTTTCTTT. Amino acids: CATSVDMTGVGTEAFF.

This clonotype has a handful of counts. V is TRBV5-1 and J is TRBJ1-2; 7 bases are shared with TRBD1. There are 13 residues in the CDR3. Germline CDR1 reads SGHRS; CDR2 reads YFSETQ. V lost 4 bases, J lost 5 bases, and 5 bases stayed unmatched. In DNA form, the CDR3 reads TGCGCCAGCAGCCGCGGACAGGTTTATGGCTACACCTTC. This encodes CASSRGQVYGYTF.

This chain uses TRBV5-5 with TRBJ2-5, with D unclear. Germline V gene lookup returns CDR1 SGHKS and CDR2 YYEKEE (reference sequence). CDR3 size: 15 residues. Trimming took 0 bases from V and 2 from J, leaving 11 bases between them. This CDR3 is CASSLESRKQETQYF. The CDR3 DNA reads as TGTGCCAGCAGCTTGGAAAGTCGGAAGCAAGAGACCCAGTACTTC.